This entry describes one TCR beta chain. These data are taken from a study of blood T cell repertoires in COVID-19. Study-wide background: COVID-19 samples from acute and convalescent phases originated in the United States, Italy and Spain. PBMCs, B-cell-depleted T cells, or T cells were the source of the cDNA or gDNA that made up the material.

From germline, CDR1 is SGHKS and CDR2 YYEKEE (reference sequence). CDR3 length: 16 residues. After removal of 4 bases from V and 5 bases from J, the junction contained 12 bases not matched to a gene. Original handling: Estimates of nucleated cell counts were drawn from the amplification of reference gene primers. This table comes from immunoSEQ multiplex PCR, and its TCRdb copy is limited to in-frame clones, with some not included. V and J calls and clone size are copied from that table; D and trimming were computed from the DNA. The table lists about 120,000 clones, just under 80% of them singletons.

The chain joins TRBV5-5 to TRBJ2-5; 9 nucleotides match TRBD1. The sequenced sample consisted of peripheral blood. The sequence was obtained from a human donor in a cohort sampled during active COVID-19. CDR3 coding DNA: TGTGCCAGCAGCAGGGGACAGGGATGGCGGGCGGAGACCCAGTACTTC. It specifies CASSRGQGWRAETQYF.